This T cell receptor (beta chain) stems from a study of T cells after yellow fever vaccination. Overall study findings and caveats: The CD4 compartment and the CD8 compartment contained a small share of clonotypes in common. The study re-detected most primary-vaccination clones after the booster (roughly 95% CD4, around 89% CD8).

The length of the CDR3 is 15 residues. The V segment lost 4 bases and the J segment 4 bases; nucleotides outside the gene matches: 7. Germline loops: CDR1 SEHNR, CDR2 FQNEAQ (reference sequence). TCR cDNA, made by 5'RACE template switching, carried an added universal primer site and UMIs. A single record per CDR3 protein comes from TCRdb applying MiXCR to the 5' RACE reads. The sample shows approximately 110,000 distinct CDR3 sequences, more than 7.5% of them seen only once. Only a few counts were recorded for this clonotype. Its specificity is unknown. Here the sequenced sample was CD8+ T cells sorted from PBMCs, taken 45 days after the yellow fever booster vaccination. The TCR originated in a man aged 25-45 years who received the YFV17D yellow fever vaccine. This chain connects TRBV7-9 to TRBJ2-7, with 10 bases identical to TRBD1. The CDR3 here is CASSSFGTGDYEQYF. The DNA for the CDR3 is TGTGCCAGCAGCTCCTTCGGGACAGGGGATTACGAGCAGTACTTC.